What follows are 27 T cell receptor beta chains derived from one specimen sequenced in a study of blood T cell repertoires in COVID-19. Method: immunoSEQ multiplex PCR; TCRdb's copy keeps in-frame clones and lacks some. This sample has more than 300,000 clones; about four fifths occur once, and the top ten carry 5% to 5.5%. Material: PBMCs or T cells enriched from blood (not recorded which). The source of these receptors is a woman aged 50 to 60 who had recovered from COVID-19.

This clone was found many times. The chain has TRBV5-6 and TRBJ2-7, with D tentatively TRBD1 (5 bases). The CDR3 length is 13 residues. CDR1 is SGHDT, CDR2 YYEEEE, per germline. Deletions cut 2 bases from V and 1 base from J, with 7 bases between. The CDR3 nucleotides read TGTGCCAGCAGCTTTCCAGGGTCCTACGAGCAGTACTTC. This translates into CASSFPGSYEQYF.

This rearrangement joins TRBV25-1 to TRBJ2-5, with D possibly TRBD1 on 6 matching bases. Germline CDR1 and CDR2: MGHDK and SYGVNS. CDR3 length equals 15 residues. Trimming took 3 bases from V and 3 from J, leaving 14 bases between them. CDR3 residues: CASSEQGRPKETQYF. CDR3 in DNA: TGTGCCAGCAGTGAGCAGGGGCGGCCCAAAGAGACCCAGTACTTC. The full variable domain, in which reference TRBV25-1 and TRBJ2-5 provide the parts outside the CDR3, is EADIYQTPRYLVIGTGKKITLECSQTMGHDKMYWYQQDPGMELHLIHYSYGVNSTEKGDLSSESTVSRIRTEHFPLTLESARPSHTSQYLCASSEQGRPKETQYFGPGTRLLVL.

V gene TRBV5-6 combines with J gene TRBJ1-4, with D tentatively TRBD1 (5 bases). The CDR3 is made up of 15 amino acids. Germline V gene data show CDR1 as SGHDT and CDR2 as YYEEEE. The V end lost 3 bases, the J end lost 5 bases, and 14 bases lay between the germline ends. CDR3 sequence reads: CASSYQTVQNEKLFF. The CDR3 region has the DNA TGTGCCAGCAGCTACCAGACAGTCCAGAATGAAAAACTGTTTTTT.

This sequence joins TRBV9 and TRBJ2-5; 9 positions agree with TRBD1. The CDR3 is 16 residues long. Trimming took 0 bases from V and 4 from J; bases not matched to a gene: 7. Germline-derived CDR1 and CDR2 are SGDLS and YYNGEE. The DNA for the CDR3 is TGTGCCAGCAGCGTAGAGGGACAGGGATGGGGAGAGACCCAGTACTTC. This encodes CASSVEGQGWGETQYF.

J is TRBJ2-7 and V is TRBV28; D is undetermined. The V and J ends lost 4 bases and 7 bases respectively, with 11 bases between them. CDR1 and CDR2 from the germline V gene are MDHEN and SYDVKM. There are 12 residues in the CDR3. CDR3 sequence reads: CASSSNLREQYF. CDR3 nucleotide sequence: TGTGCCAGCAGTTCAAACTTGCGGGAGCAGTACTTC.

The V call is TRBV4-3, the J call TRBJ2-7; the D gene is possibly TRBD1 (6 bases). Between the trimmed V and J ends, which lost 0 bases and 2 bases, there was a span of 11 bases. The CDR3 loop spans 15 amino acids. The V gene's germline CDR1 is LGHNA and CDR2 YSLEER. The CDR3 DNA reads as TGCGCCAGCAGCCAAGACCCAGGGGCACCCTACGAGCAGTACTTC. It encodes CASSQDPGAPYEQYF.

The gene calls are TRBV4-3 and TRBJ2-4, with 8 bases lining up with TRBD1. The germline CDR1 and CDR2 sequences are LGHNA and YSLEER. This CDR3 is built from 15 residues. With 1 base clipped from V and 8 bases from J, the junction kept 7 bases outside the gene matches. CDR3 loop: CASSQGTGKGDIQYF. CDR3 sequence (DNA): TGCGCCAGCAGCCAAGGGACAGGGAAGGGAGACATTCAGTACTTC.

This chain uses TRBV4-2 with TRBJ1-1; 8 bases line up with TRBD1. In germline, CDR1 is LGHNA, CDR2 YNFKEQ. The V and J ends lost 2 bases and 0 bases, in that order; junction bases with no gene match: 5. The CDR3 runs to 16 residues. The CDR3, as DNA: TGTGCCAGCAGCCAATCGACAGGGGTATTGAACACTGAAGCTTTCTTT. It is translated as CASSQSTGVLNTEAFF.

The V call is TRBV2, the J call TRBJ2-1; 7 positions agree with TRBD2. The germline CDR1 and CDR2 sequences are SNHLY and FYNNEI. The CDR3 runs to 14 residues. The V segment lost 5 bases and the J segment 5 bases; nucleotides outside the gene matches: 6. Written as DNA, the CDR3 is TGTGCCAGCAGTTCCAGCGGGGTTAACAATGAGCAGTTCTTC. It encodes CASSSSGVNNEQFF. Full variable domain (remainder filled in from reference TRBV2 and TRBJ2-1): EPEVTQTPSHQVTQMGQEVILRCVPISNHLYFYWYRQILGQKVEFLVSFYNNEISEKSEIFDDQFSVERPDGSNFTLKIRSTKLEDSAMYFCASSSSGVNNEQFFGPGTRLTVL.

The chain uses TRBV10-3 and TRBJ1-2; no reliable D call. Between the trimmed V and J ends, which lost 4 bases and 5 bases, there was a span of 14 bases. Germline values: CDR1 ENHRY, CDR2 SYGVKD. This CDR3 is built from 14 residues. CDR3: CAISGERPEYGYTF. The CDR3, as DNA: TGTGCCATCAGTGGAGAGCGCCCGGAGTATGGCTACACCTTC.

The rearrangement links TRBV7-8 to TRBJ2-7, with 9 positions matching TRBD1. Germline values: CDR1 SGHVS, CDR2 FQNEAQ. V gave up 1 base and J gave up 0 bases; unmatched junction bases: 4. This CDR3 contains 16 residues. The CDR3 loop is CASSLEVDRGSYEQYF. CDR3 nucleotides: TGTGCCAGCAGCTTAGAGGTGGACAGGGGCTCCTACGAGCAGTACTTC.

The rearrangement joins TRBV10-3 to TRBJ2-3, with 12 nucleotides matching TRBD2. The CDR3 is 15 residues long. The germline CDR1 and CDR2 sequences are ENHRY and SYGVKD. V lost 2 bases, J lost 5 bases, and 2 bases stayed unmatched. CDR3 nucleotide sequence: TGTGCCATCAGTGAGCCTAGCGGGGGGGGAGATACGCAGTATTTT. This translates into CAISEPSGGGDTQYF.

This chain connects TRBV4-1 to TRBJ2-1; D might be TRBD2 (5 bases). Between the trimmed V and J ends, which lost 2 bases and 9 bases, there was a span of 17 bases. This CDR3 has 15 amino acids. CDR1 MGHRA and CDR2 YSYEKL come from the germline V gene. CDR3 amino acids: CASSQYPLGVSEQFF. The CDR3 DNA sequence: TGCGCCAGCAGCCAATACCCACTAGGAGTTAGTGAGCAGTTCTTC.

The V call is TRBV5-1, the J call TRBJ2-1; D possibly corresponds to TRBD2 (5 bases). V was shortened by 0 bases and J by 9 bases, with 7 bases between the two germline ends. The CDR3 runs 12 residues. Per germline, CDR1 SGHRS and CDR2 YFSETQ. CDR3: CASSLARGEQFF. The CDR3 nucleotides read TGCGCCAGCAGCTTGGCCCGGGGTGAGCAGTTCTTC.

CDR3 bases: TGTGCCAGCAGCTTCGGGACAGCCCCCTACGAGCAGTACTTC. Amino acid sequence: CASSFGTAPYEQYF. The chain recombines TRBV7-2 with TRBJ2-7; 7 positions match TRBD1. The CDR3 length is 14 residues. The ends lost 3 bases at V and 2 bases at J; junction bases unmatched: 4. From germline, CDR1 is SGHTA and CDR2 FQGNSA.

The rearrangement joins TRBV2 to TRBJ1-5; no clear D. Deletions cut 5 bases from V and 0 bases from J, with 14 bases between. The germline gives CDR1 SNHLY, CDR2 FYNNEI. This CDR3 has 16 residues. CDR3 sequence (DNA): TGTGCCAGCAGTAAACTGGCGGGTGGTAGCAATCAGCCCCAGCATTTT. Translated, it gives CASSKLAGGSNQPQHF.

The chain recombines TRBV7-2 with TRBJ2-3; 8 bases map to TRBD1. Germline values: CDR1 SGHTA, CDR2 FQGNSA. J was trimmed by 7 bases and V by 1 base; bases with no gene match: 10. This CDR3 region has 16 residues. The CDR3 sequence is CASSLGRSGGRHTQYF. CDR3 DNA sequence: TGTGCCAGCAGCTTAGGTCGTTCAGGGGGCAGGCATACGCAGTATTTT.

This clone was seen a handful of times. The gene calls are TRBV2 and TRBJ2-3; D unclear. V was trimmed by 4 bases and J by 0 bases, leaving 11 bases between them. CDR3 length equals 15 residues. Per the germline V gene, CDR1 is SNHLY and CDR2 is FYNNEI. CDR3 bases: TGTGCCAGCAGTGCCCCCGGTCGGAGCACAGATACGCAGTATTTT. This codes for CASSAPGRSTDTQYF.

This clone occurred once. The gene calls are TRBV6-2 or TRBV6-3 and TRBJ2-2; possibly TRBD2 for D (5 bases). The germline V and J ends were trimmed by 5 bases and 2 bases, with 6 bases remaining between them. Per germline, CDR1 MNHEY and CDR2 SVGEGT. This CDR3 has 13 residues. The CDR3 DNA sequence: TGTGCCAGCAGTAGCGGAAACACCGGGGAGCTGTTTTTT. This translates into CASSSGNTGELFF.

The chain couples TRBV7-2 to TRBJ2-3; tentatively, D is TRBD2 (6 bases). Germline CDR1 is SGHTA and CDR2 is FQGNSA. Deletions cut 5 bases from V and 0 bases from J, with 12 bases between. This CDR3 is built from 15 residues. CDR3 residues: CASSASGPSTDTQYF. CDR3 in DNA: TGTGCCAGCAGCGCGAGCGGGCCTAGCACAGATACGCAGTATTTT. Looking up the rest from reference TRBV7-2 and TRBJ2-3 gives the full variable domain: GAGVSQSPSNKVTEKGKDVELRCDPISGHTALYWYRQSLGQGLEFLIYFQGNSAPDKSGLPSDRFSAERTGGSVSTLTIQRTQQEDSAVYLCASSASGPSTDTQYFGPGTRLTVL.

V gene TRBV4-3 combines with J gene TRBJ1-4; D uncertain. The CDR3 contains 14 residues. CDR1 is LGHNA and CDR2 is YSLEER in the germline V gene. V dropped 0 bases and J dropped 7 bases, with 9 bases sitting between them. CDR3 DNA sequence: TGCGCCAGCAGCCAAGATTTCGCAGGTGAAAAACTGTTTTTT. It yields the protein CASSQDFAGEKLFF.

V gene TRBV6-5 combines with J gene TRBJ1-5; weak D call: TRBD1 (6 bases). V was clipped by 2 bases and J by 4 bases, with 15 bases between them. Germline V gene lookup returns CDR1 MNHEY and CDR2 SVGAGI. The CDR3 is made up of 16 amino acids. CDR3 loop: CASSYRHPTGNQPQHF. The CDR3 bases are TGTGCCAGCAGTTACCGTCACCCGACAGGAAATCAGCCCCAGCATTTT.

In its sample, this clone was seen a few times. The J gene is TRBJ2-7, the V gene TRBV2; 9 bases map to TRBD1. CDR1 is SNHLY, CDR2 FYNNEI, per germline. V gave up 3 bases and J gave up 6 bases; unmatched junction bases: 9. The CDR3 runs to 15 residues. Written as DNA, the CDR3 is TGTGCCAGCAGTGACCGGGGGACAGGGTTCCTCGAGCAGTACTTC. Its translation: CASSDRGTGFLEQYF.

CDR3 nucleotides: TGTGCCAGCAGTGTGGAGGGCCGGACCCAGTACTTC. It yields the protein CASSVEGRTQYF. The chain joins TRBV6-2 or TRBV6-3 to TRBJ2-5, with TRBD2 as a possible D gene (6 bases). The CDR3 extends over 12 amino acids. Germline CDR1 is MNHEY and CDR2 is SVGEGT. V lost 5 bases and J 7 bases, leaving 11 bases between the germline ends.

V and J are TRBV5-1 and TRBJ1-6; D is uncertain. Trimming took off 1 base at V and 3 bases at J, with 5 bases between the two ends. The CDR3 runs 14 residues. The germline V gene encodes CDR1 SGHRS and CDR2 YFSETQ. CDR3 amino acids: CASSLTGYNSPLHF. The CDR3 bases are TGCGCCAGCAGCTTGACTGGCTATAATTCACCCCTCCACTTT.

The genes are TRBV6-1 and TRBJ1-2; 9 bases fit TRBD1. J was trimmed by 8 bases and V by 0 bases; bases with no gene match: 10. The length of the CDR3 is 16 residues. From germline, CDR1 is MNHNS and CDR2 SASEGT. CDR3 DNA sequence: TGTGCCAGCAGTGAAGCAACCCTAGGGACAGGGAAAGGCTACACCTTC. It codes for CASSEATLGTGKGYTF.

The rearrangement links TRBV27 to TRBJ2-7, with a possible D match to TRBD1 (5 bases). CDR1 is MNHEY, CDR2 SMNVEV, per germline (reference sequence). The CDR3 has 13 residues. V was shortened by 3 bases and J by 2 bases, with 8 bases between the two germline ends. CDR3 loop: CASSLTEAYEQYF. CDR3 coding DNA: TGTGCCAGCAGTTTGACAGAAGCCTACGAGCAGTACTTC.